This passage covers 9 T cell receptor beta chains from one sample sequenced in a study of a mutant IDH1 vaccine in newly diagnosed glioma. Assay: immunoSEQ multiplex PCR; the TCRdb copy retains only in-frame clones and omits some. The sample yields tens of thousands of clones, around 90% seen once. These receptors' targets are unknown. The time point is: week 5, during vaccination. Each dose delivered 300 ug of mutant IDH1 20-mer peptide subcutaneously with imiquimod. The sample consisted of PBMCs, taken from a glioma patient whose treatment included an IDH1 peptide vaccine. Every receptor here comes from a woman in her thirties or forties with glioma.

V usage is TRBV10-3 and J usage is TRBJ1-4; no clear D gene. Germline V CDR1 and CDR2: ENHRY, SYGVKD. The CDR3 sequence is 14 residues long. The V end lost 4 bases, the J end lost 4 bases, and 10 bases lay between the germline ends. This CDR3 reads CAISVQGFNEKLFF. Written as DNA, the CDR3 is TGTGCCATCAGTGTTCAAGGGTTTAATGAAAAACTGTTTTTT.

The gene calls are TRBV6-1 and TRBJ2-2, with TRBD2 matching over 12 bases. In germline, CDR1 is MNHNS, CDR2 SASEGT. The CDR3 totals 15 residues. Trimming took 6 bases from V and 6 from J; bases not matched to a gene: 5. The CDR3 loop reads CASSRLAGDPGELFF. CDR3 in DNA: TGTGCCAGCAGCCGACTAGCGGGAGACCCCGGGGAGCTGTTTTTT.

The chain has TRBV5-1 and TRBJ1-1; 10 bases align to TRBD1. The CDR3 length is 15 residues. The junction had 8 bases not matched to a gene; V was cut back by 2 bases and J by 7 bases. CDR1 and CDR2 from the germline V gene are SGHRS and YFSETQ. The CDR3 is CASSFSGTGVGEAFF. CDR3 sequence (DNA): TGCGCCAGCAGCTTCTCCGGGACAGGGGTAGGTGAAGCTTTCTTT.

This clone was found once. DNA of the CDR3: TGTGCCAGCAGCTTCCGGGACCGACGGAACACTGAAGCTTTCTTT. Protein sequence: CASSFRDRRNTEAFF. V gene TRBV5-4 combines with J gene TRBJ1-1, with a tentative D call TRBD1 (5 bases). Germline V gene data show CDR1 as SGHNT and CDR2 as YYREEE (reference sequence). The CDR3 consists of 15 residues. Trimming took 2 bases from V and 1 from J, leaving 12 bases between them.

The table lists this clone with a count of one. V is TRBV6-5 and J is TRBJ2-7; 8 bases agree with TRBD2. With V trimmed by 5 bases and J by 2 bases, 8 bases remained unmatched. The germline gives CDR1 MNHEY, CDR2 SVGAGI. The CDR3 is 15 residues long. CDR3 region: CASSTRTSPTYEQYF. The CDR3 nucleotides are TGTGCCAGCAGTACCCGGACTAGCCCCACCTACGAGCAGTACTTC.

The CDR3 loop is CASSNMRYEQYF. DNA for the CDR3: TGTGCCAGCAGTAACATGAGGTACGAGCAGTACTTC. The chain is built from TRBV6-6 and TRBJ2-7; D is ambiguous. Per the germline V gene, CDR1 is MNHNY and CDR2 is SVGAGI (reference sequence). The CDR3 loop spans 12 amino acids. Trimming shortened V by 5 bases and J by 4 bases, and 9 bases separated the two germline ends.

This chain uses TRBV5-1 with TRBJ1-3; D may be TRBD1 (5 bases). The CDR3 runs 14 residues. V was shortened by 2 bases and J by 1 base, with 7 bases between the two germline ends. Germline CDR1 reads SGHRS; CDR2 reads YFSETQ. DNA of the CDR3: TGCGCCAGCAGCTTCGACAGTTCTGGAAACACCATATATTTT. It specifies CASSFDSSGNTIYF. Together with reference TRBV5-1 and TRBJ1-3, the CDR3 gives the full variable domain: KAGVTQTPRYLIKTRGQQVTLSCSPISGHRSVSWYQQTPGQGLQFLFEYFSETQRNKGNFPGRFSGRQFSNSRSEMNVSTLELGDSALYLCASSFDSSGNTIYFGEGSWLTVV.

The J gene is TRBJ1-6, the V gene TRBV27, with 10 bases fitting TRBD1. Per germline, CDR1 MNHEY and CDR2 SMNVEV (reference sequence). The junction had 1 base not matched to a gene; V was cut back by 2 bases and J by 6 bases. The CDR3 is made up of 15 amino acids. The CDR3 DNA is TGTGCCAGCAGTTTACGGGACAGGGGTAATTCACCCCTCCACTTT. This sequence encodes CASSLRDRGNSPLHF.

The CDR3 sequence is CATSDRGRYEQYF. CDR3 coding DNA: TGTGCCACCTCGGACAGGGGGCGCTACGAGCAGTACTTC. The J gene is TRBJ2-7, the V gene TRBV19; 11 bases fit TRBD1. V lost 10 bases and J lost 3; bases outside the gene matches: 5. The CDR3 loop spans 13 amino acids. Germline V CDR1 and CDR2: LNHDA, SQIVND (reference sequence).